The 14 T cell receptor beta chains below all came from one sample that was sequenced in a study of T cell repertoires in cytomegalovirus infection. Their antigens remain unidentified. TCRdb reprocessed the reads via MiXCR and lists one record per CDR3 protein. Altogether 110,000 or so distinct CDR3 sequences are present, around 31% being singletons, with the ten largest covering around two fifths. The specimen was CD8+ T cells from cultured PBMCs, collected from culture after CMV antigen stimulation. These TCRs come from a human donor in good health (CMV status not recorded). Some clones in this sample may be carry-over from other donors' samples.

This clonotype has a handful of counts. The CDR3 DNA reads as TGTGCCAGCAGCTTAGCGTGGGGGGACAGGGGTCACCTCACTGAAGCTTTCTTT. Translated: CASSLAWGDRGHLTEAFF. The chain links TRBV7-8 to TRBJ1-1; 10 bases are a match to TRBD1. J gave up 4 bases and V 0 bases, and 11 bases lay outside the gene matches. Germline V gives CDR1 SGHVS, CDR2 FQNEAQ. The CDR3 has 18 residues.

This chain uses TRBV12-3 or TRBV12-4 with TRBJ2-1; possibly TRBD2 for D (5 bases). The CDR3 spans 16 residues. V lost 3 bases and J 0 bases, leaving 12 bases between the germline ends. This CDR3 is CASSFVPGSSYNEQFF. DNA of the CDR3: TGTGCCAGCAGTTTCGTCCCGGGGAGCTCCTACAATGAGCAGTTCTTC.

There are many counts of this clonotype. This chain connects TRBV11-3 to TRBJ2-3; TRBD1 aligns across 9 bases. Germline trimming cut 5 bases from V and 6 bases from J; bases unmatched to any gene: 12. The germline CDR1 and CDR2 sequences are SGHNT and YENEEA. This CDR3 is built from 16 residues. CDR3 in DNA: TGTGCCAGCAGCGGCGGGACAGGGACCCAATCCGATACGCAGTATTTT. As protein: CASSGGTGTQSDTQYF. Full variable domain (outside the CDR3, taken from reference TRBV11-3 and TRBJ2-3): EAGVVQSPRYKIIEKKQPVAFWCNPISGHNTLYWYLQNLGQGPELLIRYENEEAVDDSQLPKDRFSAERLKGVDSTLKIQPAELGDSAVYLCASSGGTGTQSDTQYFGPGTRLTVL.

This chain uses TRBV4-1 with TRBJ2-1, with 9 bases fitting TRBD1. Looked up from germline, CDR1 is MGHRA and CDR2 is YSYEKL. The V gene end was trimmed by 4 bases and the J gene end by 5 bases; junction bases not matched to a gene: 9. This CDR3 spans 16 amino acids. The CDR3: CASSRLGTGTNNEQFF. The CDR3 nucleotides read TGCGCCAGCAGCCGCCTCGGGACAGGGACAAACAATGAGCAGTTCTTC.

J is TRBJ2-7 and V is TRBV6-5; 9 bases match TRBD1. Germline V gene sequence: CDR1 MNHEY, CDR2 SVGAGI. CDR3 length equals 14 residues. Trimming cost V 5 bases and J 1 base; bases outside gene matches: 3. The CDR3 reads CASSEGTGSYEQYF. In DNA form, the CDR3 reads TGTGCCAGCAGTGAAGGGACAGGGTCCTACGAGCAGTACTTC.

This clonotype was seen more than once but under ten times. The CDR3 here is CASSLSVVAGPGNTIYF. CDR3 in DNA: TGTGCCAGCAGCTTATCGGTAGTTGCAGGCCCTGGAAACACCATATATTTT. The genes are TRBV7-8 and TRBJ1-3, with D unresolved. CDR1 and CDR2 (germline): SGHVS, FQNEAQ. This CDR3 comprises 17 residues. V lost 2 bases, J lost 2 bases, and 16 bases lay in between.

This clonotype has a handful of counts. CDR3 amino acids: CASSYATNTEAFF. CDR3 DNA: TGTGCCAGCAGCTATGCCACTAACACTGAAGCTTTCTTT. The rearrangement joins TRBV27 to TRBJ1-1; D gene ambiguous. The CDR3 is 13 residues long. V lost 6 bases to trimming and J lost 2 bases, with 10 bases between them. CDR1 MNHEY and CDR2 SMNVEV come from the germline V gene (reference sequence).

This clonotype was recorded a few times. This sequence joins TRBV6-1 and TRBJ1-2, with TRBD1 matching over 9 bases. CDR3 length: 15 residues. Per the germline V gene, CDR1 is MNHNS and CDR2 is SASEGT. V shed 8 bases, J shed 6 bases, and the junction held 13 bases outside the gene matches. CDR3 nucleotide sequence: TGTGCCAGCCTAGGGACAGGGTCTTTTAGCCATGGCTACACCTTC. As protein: CASLGTGSFSHGYTF.

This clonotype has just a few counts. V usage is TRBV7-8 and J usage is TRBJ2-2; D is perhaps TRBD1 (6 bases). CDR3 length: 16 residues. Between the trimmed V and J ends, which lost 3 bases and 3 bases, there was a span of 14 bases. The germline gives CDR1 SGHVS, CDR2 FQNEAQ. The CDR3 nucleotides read TGTGCCAGCAGCTTCGGGGACACTTCCTACACCGGGGAGCTGTTTTTT. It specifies CASSFGDTSYTGELFF.

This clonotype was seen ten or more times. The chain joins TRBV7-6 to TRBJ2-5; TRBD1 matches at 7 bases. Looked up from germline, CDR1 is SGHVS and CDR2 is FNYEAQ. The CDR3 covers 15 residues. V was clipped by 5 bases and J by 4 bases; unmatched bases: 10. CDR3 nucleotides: TGTGCCAGCAGCCCAGCAACGACAGGGACAGAGACCCAGTACTTC. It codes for CASSPATTGTETQYF.

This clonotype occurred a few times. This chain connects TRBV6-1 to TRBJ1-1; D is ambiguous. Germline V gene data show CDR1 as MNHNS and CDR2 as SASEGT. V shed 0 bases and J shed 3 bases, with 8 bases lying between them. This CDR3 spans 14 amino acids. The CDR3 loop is CASSEAGGYTEAFF. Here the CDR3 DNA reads TGTGCCAGCAGTGAAGCGGGTGGGTACACTGAAGCTTTCTTT.

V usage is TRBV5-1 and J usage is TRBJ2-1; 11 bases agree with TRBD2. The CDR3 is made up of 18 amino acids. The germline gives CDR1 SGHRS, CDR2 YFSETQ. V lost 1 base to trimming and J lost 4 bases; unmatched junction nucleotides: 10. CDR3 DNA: TGCGCCAGCAGCTTGTCTAGCGGGGGGCCTCGCGCATACAATGAGCAGTTCTTC. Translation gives CASSLSSGGPRAYNEQFF.

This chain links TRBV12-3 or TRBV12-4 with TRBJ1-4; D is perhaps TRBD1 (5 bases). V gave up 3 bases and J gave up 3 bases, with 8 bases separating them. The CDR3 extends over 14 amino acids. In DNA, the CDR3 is TGTGCCAGCAGTTTTACAGGAGCTAATGAAAAACTGTTTTTT. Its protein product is CASSFTGANEKLFF.

CDR3 in DNA: TGTGCCAGTAGTATAGACTATTCTAGCTCCTACGAGCAGTACTTC. It encodes CASSIDYSSSYEQYF. The chain joins TRBV19 to TRBJ2-7, with D uncertain. This CDR3 spans 15 amino acids. Per the germline V gene, CDR1 is LNHDA and CDR2 is SQIVND (reference sequence). V shed 0 bases and J shed 0 bases, with 9 bases lying between them.